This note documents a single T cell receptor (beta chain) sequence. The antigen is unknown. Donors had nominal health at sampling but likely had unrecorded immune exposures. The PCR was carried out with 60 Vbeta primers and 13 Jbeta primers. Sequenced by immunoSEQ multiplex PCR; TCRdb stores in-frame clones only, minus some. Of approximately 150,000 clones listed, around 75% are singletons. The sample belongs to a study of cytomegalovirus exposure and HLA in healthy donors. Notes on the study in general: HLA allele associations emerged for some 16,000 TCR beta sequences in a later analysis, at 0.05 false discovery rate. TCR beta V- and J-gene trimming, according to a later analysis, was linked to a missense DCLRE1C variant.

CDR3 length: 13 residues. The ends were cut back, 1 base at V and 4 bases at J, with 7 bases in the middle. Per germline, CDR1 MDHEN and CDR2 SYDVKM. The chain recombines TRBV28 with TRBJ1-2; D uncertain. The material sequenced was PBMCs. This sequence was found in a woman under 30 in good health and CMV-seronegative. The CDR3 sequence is CASSLFGPYGYTF. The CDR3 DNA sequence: TGTGCCAGCAGTTTATTTGGCCCCTATGGCTACACCTTC.